Sequencing of this T cell receptor beta chain was carried out in a study of shared clonotypes between healthy human individuals. The protocol was immunoSEQ multiplex PCR, while the TCRdb copy is restricted to in-frame clones and leaves out a portion. Of 100,000 to 120,000 clones in the sample, about two thirds are singletons; the top ten hold 20% to 25%. V shed 5 bases, J shed 7 bases, and the junction held 13 bases outside the gene matches. Per the germline V gene, CDR1 is LNHDA and CDR2 is SQIVND (reference sequence). The CDR3 has 15 amino acids. The source is a woman aged 25 to 45 in good health. The chain recombines TRBV19 with TRBJ2-7, with 8 bases fitting TRBD1. Sequencing input: memory CD8+ T cells sorted from blood. As to subset: CD45RO+ cells pooled with CCR7-negative TemRA cells. CDR3: CASSDRDRTYGEQYF. The CDR3 DNA follows: TGTGCCAGTAGTGACCGGGACAGGACCTACGGGGAGCAGTACTTC.